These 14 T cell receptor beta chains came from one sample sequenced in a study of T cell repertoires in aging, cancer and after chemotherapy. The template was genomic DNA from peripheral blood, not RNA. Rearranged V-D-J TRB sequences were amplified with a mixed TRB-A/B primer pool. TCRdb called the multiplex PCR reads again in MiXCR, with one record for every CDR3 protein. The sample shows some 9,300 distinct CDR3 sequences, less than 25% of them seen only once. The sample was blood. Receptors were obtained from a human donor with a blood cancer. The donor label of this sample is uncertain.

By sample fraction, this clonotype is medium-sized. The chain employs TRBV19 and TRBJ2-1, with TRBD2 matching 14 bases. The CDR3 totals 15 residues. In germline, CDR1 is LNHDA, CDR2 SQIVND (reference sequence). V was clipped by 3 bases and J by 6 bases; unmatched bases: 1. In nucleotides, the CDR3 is TGTGCCAGTAGTATTGGGACTAGCGGGAGCAATGAGCAGTTCTTC. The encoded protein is CASSIGTSGSNEQFF.

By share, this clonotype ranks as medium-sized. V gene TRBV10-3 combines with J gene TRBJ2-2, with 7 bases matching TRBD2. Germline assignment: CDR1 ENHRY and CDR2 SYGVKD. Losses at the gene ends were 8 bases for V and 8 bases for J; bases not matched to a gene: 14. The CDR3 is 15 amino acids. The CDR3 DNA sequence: TGTGCCATCGGGGAGGCGGGAGCGGGTACTGGGGAGCTGTTTTTT. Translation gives CAIGEAGAGTGELFF.

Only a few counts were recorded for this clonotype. CDR3 region: CAWTQSDGQGQYF. In DNA form, the CDR3 reads TGTGCCTGGACCCAATCCGACGGACAGGGCCAGTACTTC. The rearrangement uses TRBV30 and TRBJ2-5; the match to TRBD1 covers 8 bases. V lost 4 bases, J lost 10 bases, and 11 bases stayed unmatched. The CDR3 sequence is 13 residues long. From germline, CDR1 is GTSNPN and CDR2 SVGIG (reference sequence).

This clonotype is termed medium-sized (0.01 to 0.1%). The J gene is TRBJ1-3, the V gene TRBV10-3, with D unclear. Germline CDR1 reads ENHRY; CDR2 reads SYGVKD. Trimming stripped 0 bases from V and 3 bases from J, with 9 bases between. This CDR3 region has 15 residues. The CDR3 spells CAISESRADGNTIYF. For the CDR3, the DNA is TGTGCCATCAGTGAGTCGAGAGCAGATGGAAACACCATATATTTT.

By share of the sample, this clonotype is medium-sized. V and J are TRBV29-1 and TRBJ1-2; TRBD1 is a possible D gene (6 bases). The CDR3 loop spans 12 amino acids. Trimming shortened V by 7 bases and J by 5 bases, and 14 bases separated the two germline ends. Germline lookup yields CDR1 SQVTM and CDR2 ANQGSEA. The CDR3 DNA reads TGCAGCGGAGGGGGGGGAGGTTATGGCTACACCTTC. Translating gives CSGGGGGYGYTF.

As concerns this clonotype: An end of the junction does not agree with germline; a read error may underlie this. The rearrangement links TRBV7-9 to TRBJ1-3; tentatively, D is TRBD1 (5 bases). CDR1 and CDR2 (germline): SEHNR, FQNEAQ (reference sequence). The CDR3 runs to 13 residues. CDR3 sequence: CASSLGARNTIYF. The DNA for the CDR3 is TGTGCTAGCAGCTTAGGGGCGAGAAACACCATATATTTT.

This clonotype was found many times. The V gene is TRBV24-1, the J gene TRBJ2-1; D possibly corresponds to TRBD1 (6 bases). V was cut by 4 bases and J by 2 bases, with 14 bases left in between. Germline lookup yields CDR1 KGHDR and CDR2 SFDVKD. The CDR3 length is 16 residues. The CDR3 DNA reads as TGTGCCACCAGTGAGTCAGGGGTACCTCCCTACAATGAGCAGTTCTTC. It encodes CATSESGVPPYNEQFF.

CDR3 nucleotides: TGTGCCAGCAACCTGGGACTTCGGGACGAGCAGTACTTC. This codes for CASNLGLRDEQYF. This sequence joins TRBV12-3 or TRBV12-4 and TRBJ2-7; D perhaps matches TRBD2 (6 bases). Trimming removed 7 bases from V and 5 bases from J, with 15 bases in between. This CDR3 spans 13 amino acids.

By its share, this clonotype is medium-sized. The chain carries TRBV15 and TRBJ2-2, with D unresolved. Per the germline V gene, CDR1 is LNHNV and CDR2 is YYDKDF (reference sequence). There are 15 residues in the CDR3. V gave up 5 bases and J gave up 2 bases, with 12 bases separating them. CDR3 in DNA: TGTGCCACCAGCTCCCCGCGAGCTAACACCGGGGAGCTGTTTTTT. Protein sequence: CATSSPRANTGELFF.

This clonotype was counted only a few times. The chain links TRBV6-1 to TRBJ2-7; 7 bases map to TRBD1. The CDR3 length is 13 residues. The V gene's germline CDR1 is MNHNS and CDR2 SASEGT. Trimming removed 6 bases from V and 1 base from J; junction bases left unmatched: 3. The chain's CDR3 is CASRLTGSYEQYF. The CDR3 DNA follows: TGTGCCAGCAGGCTGACAGGGTCCTACGAGCAGTACTTC.

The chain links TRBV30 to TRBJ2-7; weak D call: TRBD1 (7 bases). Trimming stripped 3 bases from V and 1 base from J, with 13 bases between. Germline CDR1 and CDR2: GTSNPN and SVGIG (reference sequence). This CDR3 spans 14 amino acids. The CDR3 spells CAWSAGQLSYEQYF. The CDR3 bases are TGTGCCTGGAGCGCGGGACAGCTTTCCTACGAGCAGTACTTC.

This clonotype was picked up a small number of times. The CDR3 loop reads CATSDGIGRRERIHEQFF. CDR3 DNA: TGTGCCACCAGTGATGGAATCGGGAGGCGGGAGCGGATCCATGAGCAGTTCTTC. This chain links TRBV24-1 with TRBJ2-1; 7 bases align to TRBD2. Germline values: CDR1 KGHDR, CDR2 SFDVKD. The CDR3 extends over 18 amino acids. With V trimmed by 3 bases and J by 8 bases, 18 bases remained unmatched.

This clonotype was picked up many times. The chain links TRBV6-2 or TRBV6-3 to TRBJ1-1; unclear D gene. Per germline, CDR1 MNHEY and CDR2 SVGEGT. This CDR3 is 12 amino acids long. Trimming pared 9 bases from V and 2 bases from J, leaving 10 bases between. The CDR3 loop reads CASVAGNTEAFF. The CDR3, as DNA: TGTGCCAGTGTTGCAGGTAACACTGAAGCTTTCTTT.

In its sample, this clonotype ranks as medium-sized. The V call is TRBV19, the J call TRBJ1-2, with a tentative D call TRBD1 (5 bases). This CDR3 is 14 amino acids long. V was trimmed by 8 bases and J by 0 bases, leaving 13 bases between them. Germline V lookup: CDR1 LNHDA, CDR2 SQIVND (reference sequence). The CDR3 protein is CASVEGSANYGYTF. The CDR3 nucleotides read TGTGCCAGTGTCGAGGGGTCGGCTAACTATGGCTACACCTTC.